Listed below are T cell receptor beta chains from one sample, sequenced in a study of identical twins. TCRdb redid the calling of the 5' RACE reads with MiXCR, one entry per CDR3 protein. The sample has 550,000 to 800,000 distinct CDR3 sequences; around 7.4% are singletons. These data were also filed under a second study, of yellow fever vaccine responses in identical twins.

Sequencing was done on a sample of PBMCs. These receptors were obtained from a woman aged 18-29 years in good health. The CDR3 runs from the conserved cysteine through the conserved F or W. For some rows the clone size is stated as once, few or many, or as a class when expanded; others skip it.

cdr3_aa j_call v_call clone_size
CASSYPGGESTDTQYF TRBJ2-3 TRBV6-5 few
CASSISQWEAGVRNEQFF TRBJ2-1 TRBV19 -
CASSPPSTPGANEQFF TRBJ2-1 TRBV18 -
CASSQVGDYLQETQYF TRBJ2-5 TRBV4-1 -
CASRLGTGRTGELFF TRBJ2-2 TRBV27 few
CASSPPLGLVGSYEQYF TRBJ2-7 TRBV6-1 few
CATSEYNRGYNGELFF TRBJ2-2 TRBV24-1 many
CASSLGTGGLNNEQFF TRBJ2-1 TRBV7-8 few
CASSRQGLGFWEQFF TRBJ2-1 TRBV12-3/TRBV12-4 -
CASSMRSDQNTGELFF TRBJ2-2 TRBV5-1 many
CASSYLTGEETQYF TRBJ2-5 TRBV6-5 many